This TCR beta chain was recovered during a study of cytomegalovirus exposure and HLA in healthy donors. On the study more broadly: It was reported in a later analysis that the 95 to 150 validation repertoires used the same platform as the 500 to 700 first-cohort repertoires.

Donors came from a validation cohort of some 110 subjects, distinct from the first 666-subject cohort. Trimming shortened V by 4 bases and J by 7 bases, and 13 bases separated the two germline ends. The CDR3 consists of 13 residues. From germline, CDR1 is ENHRY and CDR2 SYGVKD. Data came from immunoSEQ multiplex PCR; TCRdb stores just in-frame clones and leaves some out. The sample holds 65,000 to 75,000 clones, 96% seen once. V and J are TRBV10-3 and TRBJ1-2, with D possibly TRBD1 on 5 matching bases. Sequencing was performed on PBMCs. This sequence was found in a woman younger than 35 in good health and CMV-seropositive. The CDR3: CAISAQGGGGYTF. CDR3 nucleotide sequence: TGTGCCATCAGTGCGCAGGGAGGCGGTGGCTACACCTTC.